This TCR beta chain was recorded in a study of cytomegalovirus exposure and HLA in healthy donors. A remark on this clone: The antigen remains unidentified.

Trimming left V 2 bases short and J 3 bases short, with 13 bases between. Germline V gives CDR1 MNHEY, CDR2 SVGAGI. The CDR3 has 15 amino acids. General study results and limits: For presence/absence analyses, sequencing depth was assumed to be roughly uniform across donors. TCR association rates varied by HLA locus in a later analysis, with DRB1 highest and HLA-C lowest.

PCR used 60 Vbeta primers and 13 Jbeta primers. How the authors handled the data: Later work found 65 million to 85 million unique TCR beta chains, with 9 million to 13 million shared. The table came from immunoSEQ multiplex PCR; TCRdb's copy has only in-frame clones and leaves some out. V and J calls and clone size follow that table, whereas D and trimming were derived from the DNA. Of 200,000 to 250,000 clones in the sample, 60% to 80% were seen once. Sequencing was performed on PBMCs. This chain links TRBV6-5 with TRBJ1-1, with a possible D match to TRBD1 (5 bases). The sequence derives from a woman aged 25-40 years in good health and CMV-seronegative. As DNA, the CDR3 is TGTGCCAGCAGTTACAGCGGGGCACTGGACACTGAAGCTTTCTTT. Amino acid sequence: CASSYSGALDTEAFF.